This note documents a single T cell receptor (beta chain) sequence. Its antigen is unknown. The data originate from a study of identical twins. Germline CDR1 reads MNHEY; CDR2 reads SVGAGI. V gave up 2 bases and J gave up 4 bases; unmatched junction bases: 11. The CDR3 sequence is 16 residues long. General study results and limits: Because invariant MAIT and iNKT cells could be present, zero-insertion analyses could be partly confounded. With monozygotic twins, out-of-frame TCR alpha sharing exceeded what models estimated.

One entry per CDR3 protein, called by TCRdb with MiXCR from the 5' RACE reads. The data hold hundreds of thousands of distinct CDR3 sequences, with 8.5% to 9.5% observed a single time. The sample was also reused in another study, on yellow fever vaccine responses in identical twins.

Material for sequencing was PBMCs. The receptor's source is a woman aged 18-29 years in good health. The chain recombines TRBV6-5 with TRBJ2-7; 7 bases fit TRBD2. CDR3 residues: CASSYTASGNLYEQYF. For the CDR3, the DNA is TGTGCCAGCAGTTACACGGCTAGCGGAAATCTTTACGAGCAGTACTTC.